The 19 T cell receptor beta chains below were found in one sample sequenced in a study of early T cells in non-severe SARS-CoV-2 infection. Each CDR3 protein is one row after TCRdb ran MiXCR on the 5' RACE reads. The table shows 43,000 or so distinct CDR3 sequences, with about 7% occurring only once. The sequencing input was whole blood. These receptors all come from an adult who was a healthcare worker with PCR-confirmed SARS-CoV-2 infection or an uninfected control (not recorded which).

This clonotype was seen repeatedly, ten times or more. The rearrangement joins TRBV7-2 to TRBJ2-1, with TRBD1 as a possible D gene (5 bases). Trimming stripped 2 bases from V and 5 bases from J, with 7 bases between. The CDR3 extends over 13 amino acids. Germline lookup yields CDR1 SGHTA and CDR2 FQGNSA. The CDR3 nucleotides read TGTGCCAGCAGCTTAAGACAGAACAATGAGCAGTTCTTC. Translation: CASSLRQNNEQFF.

The V and J genes are TRBV28 and TRBJ2-3; 11 bases agree with TRBD2. This CDR3 spans 17 amino acids. The germline CDR1 and CDR2 sequences are MDHEN and SYDVKM. J lost 6 bases, V lost 3 bases, and 11 bases had no gene match. The CDR3 protein is CASSFTTSGTRADTQYF. The CDR3 coding sequence is TGTGCCAGCAGTTTCACGACTAGCGGGACCCGGGCGGATACGCAGTATTTT.

This clonotype has at least ten counts. The chain employs TRBV4-3 and TRBJ1-6, with D possibly matching TRBD1 (5 bases). Germline lookup yields CDR1 LGHNA and CDR2 YSLEER. The CDR3 is made up of 16 amino acids. The germline V and J ends were trimmed by 1 base and 8 bases, with 15 bases remaining between them. Here the CDR3 reads CASSQVRSRGDSPLHF. In DNA, the CDR3 is TGCGCCAGCAGCCAAGTCCGAAGCCGGGGCGATTCACCCCTCCACTTT.

The sample holds a few counts of this clonotype. The chain couples TRBV20-1 to TRBJ1-1; D gene ambiguous. Germline loops: CDR1 DFQATT, CDR2 SNEGSKA (reference sequence). This CDR3 region has 10 residues. The CDR3: CRKGDTEAFF. The CDR3 nucleotides are TGCAGAAAGGGAGACACTGAAGCTTTCTTT.

This clonotype was observed at least ten times. This chain uses TRBV5-6 with TRBJ1-5; no clear D gene. The CDR3 contains 14 residues. CDR1 and CDR2 (germline): SGHDT, YYEEEE. V lost 3 bases to trimming and J lost 0 bases, with 7 bases between them. The CDR3 loop is CASSSGVSNQPQHF. In nucleotides, the CDR3 is TGTGCCAGCAGCTCCGGGGTTAGCAATCAGCCCCAGCATTTT.

This clonotype has ten or more counts. The rearrangement uses TRBV30 and TRBJ2-7; D may be TRBD1 (6 bases). The ends were cut back, 7 bases at V and 1 base at J, with 11 bases in the middle. The germline V gene encodes CDR1 GTSNPN and CDR2 SVGIG (reference sequence). The CDR3 has 12 amino acids. The CDR3: CAFQGTSYEQYF. CDR3 nucleotide sequence: TGTGCCTTCCAGGGGACATCCTACGAGCAGTACTTC. Full variable domain (remainder filled in from reference TRBV30 and TRBJ2-7): SQTIHQWPATLVQPVGSPLSLECTVEGTSNPNLYWYRQAAGRGLQLLFYSVGIGQISSEVPQNLSASRPQDRQFILSSKKLLLSDSGFYLCAFQGTSYEQYFGPGTRLTVT.

This clonotype was observed at least ten times. This rearrangement joins TRBV12-3 or TRBV12-4 to TRBJ1-5, with TRBD1 identical over 9 bases. V trimming: 4 bases; J trimming: 6 bases; junction bases outside the gene matches: 4. This CDR3 spans 14 amino acids. This CDR3 is CASSYGTGFQPQHF. The CDR3 nucleotides read TGTGCCAGCAGTTACGGGACAGGGTTTCAGCCCCAGCATTTT.

This clonotype was seen only a few times. The chain employs TRBV29-1 and TRBJ1-1, with D possibly matching TRBD1 (6 bases). The CDR3 covers 14 residues. The germline gives CDR1 SQVTM, CDR2 ANQGSEA. The CDR3 sequence is CSFSPGVVNTEAFF. CDR3 coding DNA: TGCAGTTTCAGCCCAGGGGTTGTGAACACTGAAGCTTTCTTT.

This clonotype was found many times. The chain combines TRBV20-1 with TRBJ2-1; tentatively, D is TRBD2 (5 bases). CDR1 and CDR2 (germline): DFQATT, SNEGSKA (reference sequence). This CDR3 comprises 13 residues. Trimming stripped 5 bases from V and 6 bases from J, with 14 bases between. CDR3 amino acids: CSAPSRGRNEQFF. The CDR3 nucleotides read TGCAGTGCTCCCAGCCGAGGGCGCAATGAGCAGTTCTTC.

The table lists this clonotype with many counts. The rearrangement joins TRBV6-1 to TRBJ1-5; possibly TRBD1 for D (6 bases). With 10 bases removed from V and 2 bases from J, the gap between germline ends came to 15 bases. Germline V gives CDR1 MNHNS, CDR2 SASEGT. The CDR3 length is 14 residues. This CDR3 reads CATTRGAGNQPQHF. CDR3 sequence (DNA): TGTGCCACTACCCGGGGGGCGGGCAATCAGCCCCAGCATTTT.

Many counts were recorded for this clonotype. V is TRBV6-5 and J is TRBJ2-3, with TRBD2 matching over 7 bases. V dropped 5 bases and J dropped 2; count of bases not matched to a gene: 10. The CDR3 contains 16 residues. CDR1 MNHEY and CDR2 SVGAGI come from the germline V gene. The CDR3 DNA sequence: TGTGCCAGCAGTCCAGGCGCGGGGGTTACCACAGATACGCAGTATTTT. Its protein product is CASSPGAGVTTDTQYF.

This clonotype was recorded a few times. The chain is built from TRBV11-1 and TRBJ2-3; D not resolved. The CDR3 is 13 amino acids. V was trimmed by 5 bases and J by 6 bases, leaving 12 bases between them. The V gene's germline CDR1 is SGHAT and CDR2 FQDESV (reference sequence). The CDR3 reads CASSPSGLDTQYF. The CDR3, as DNA: TGTGCCAGCAGCCCCTCTGGGTTGGATACGCAGTATTTT.

In its sample, this clonotype was seen a few times. In DNA, the CDR3 is TGTGCCAGCAGTCTGGAGCAGGGGGCGACTGAAGCTTTCTTT. Translation gives CASSLEQGATEAFF. The chain joins TRBV12-3 or TRBV12-4 to TRBJ1-1; 8 bases are shared with TRBD1. V lost 5 bases to trimming and J lost 5 bases; unmatched junction nucleotides: 7. CDR3 size: 14 residues.

This clonotype has only a few counts. The chain employs TRBV11-3 and TRBJ1-1, with 9 bases identical to TRBD1. J lost 4 bases, V lost 4 bases, and 1 base had no gene match. Germline V gene data show CDR1 as SGHNT and CDR2 as YENEEA. The CDR3 consists of 13 residues. The CDR3 here is CASSWDRATEAFF. The CDR3 region has the DNA TGTGCCAGCAGCTGGGACAGGGCCACTGAAGCTTTCTTT. The variable domain in full, completed from reference TRBV11-3 and TRBJ1-1, reads EAGVVQSPRYKIIEKKQPVAFWCNPISGHNTLYWYLQNLGQGPELLIRYENEEAVDDSQLPKDRFSAERLKGVDSTLKIQPAELGDSAVYLCASSWDRATEAFFGQGTRLTVV.

The chain uses TRBV6-2 or TRBV6-3 and TRBJ1-5, with D possibly TRBD1 on 5 matching bases. Deletions cut 3 bases from V and 7 bases from J, with 10 bases between. The CDR3 is made up of 13 amino acids. Germline V lookup: CDR1 MNHEY, CDR2 SVGEGT. CDR3 DNA sequence: TGTGCCAGCAGTTATAGGGGCATCCAGCCCCAGCATTTT. It encodes CASSYRGIQPQHF.

The chain employs TRBV5-1 and TRBJ2-7, with TRBD1 identical over 8 bases. The CDR3 consists of 12 residues. After removal of 3 bases from V and 4 bases from J, the junction contained 0 bases not matched to a gene. Germline V gives CDR1 SGHRS, CDR2 YFSETQ. CDR3 nucleotides: TGCGCCAGCAGCTGGACAGGGTACGAGCAGTACTTC. It translates to CASSWTGYEQYF. Full variable domain (missing parts from reference TRBV5-1 and TRBJ2-7): KAGVTQTPRYLIKTRGQQVTLSCSPISGHRSVSWYQQTPGQGLQFLFEYFSETQRNKGNFPGRFSGRQFSNSRSEMNVSTLELGDSALYLCASSWTGYEQYFGPGTRLTVT.

This chain joins TRBV4-3 and TRBJ2-1; 7 nucleotides line up with TRBD2. The germline V gene encodes CDR1 LGHNA and CDR2 YSLEER. The V gene end was trimmed by 1 base and the J gene end by 14 bases; junction bases not matched to a gene: 11. This CDR3 is built from 14 residues. The CDR3: CASSQARDYNREFF. In DNA form, the CDR3 reads TGCGCCAGCAGCCAAGCTCGGGACTATAACCGGGAGTTCTTC.

This chain joins TRBV7-6 and TRBJ2-3; D is perhaps TRBD2 (5 bases). Germline V gene lookup returns CDR1 SGHVS and CDR2 FNYEAQ. This CDR3 has 14 residues. V was clipped by 2 bases and J by 6 bases, with 12 bases between them. CDR3 nucleotides: TGTGCCAGCAGCTTATCGGCCGGGGTGGATACGCAGTATTTT. Protein: CASSLSAGVDTQYF.

This clonotype occurred once. The chain has TRBV4-3 and TRBJ2-1; 11 nucleotides match TRBD2. Per the germline V gene, CDR1 is LGHNA and CDR2 is YSLEER. Unmatched junction bases numbered 18, after V lost 2 bases and J lost 0 bases. The CDR3 covers 22 residues. DNA for the CDR3: TGCGCCAGCAGCCAACGGGCGCCGTCGACTAGCGGGGACCTGAGCTCCTACAATGAGCAGTTCTTC. It is translated as CASSQRAPSTSGDLSSYNEQFF.